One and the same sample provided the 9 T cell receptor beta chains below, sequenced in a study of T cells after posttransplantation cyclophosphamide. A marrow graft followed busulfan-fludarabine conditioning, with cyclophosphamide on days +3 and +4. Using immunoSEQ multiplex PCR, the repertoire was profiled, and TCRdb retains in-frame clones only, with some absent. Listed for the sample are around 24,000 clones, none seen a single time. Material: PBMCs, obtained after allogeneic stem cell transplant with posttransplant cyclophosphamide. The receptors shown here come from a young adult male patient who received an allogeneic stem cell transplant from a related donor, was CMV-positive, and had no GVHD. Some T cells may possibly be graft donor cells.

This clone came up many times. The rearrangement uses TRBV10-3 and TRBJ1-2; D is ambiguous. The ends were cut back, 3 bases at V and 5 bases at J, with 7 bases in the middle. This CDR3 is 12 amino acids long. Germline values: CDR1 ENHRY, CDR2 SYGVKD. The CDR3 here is CAISETEYGYTF. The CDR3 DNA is TGTGCCATCAGTGAAACGGAGTATGGCTACACCTTC.

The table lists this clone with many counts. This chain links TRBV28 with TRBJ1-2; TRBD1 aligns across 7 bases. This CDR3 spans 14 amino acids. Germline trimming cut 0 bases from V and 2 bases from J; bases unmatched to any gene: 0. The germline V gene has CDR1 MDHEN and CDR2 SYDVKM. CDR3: CASSLWTGNYGYTF. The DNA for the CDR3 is TGTGCCAGCAGTTTATGGACAGGGAACTATGGCTACACCTTC.

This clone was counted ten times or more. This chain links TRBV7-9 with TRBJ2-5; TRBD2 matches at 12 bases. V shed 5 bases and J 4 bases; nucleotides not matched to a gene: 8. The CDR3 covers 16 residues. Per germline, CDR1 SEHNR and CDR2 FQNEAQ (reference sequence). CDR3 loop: CASSRNAGLAGETQYF. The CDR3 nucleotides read TGTGCCAGCAGCCGAAATGCGGGACTAGCGGGAGAGACCCAGTACTTC.

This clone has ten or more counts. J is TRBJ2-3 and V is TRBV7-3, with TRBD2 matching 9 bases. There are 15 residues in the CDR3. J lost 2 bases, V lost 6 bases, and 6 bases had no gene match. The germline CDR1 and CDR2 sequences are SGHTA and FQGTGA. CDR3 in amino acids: CASSYSSGITDTQYF. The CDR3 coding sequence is TGTGCCAGCAGTTACTCTAGCGGGATCACAGATACGCAGTATTTT.

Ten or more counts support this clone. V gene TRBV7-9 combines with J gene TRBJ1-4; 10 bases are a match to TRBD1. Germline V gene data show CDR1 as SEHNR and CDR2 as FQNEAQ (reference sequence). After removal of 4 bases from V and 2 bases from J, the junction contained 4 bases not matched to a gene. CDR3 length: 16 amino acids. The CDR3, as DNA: TGTGCCAGCAGCTGGCTGACAGGGGGCACTAATGAAAAACTGTTTTTT. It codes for CASSWLTGGTNEKLFF.

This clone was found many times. The CDR3 region has the DNA TGTGCCAGCAGCCAACTCAAACCGGGTCGGCCCCAGCATTTT. It codes for CASSQLKPGRPQHF. V usage is TRBV6-1 and J usage is TRBJ1-5; D is uncertain. CDR3 length: 14 residues. V was shortened by 6 bases and J by 9 bases, with 18 bases between the two germline ends. Germline assignment: CDR1 MNHNS and CDR2 SASEGT.

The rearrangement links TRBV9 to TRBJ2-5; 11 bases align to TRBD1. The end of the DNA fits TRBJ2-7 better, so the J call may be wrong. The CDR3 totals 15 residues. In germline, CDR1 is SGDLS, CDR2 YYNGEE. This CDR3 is CASSVRTGGPYEQYF. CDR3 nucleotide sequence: TGTGCCAGCAGCGTCCGGACAGGGGGCCCCTACGAGCAGTACTTC.

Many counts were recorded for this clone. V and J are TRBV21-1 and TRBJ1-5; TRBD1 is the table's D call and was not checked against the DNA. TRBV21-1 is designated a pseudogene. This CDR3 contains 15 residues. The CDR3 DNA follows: TGTGCCAGCAGCCCCTGGACAGGGCCCAATCAGCCCCAGCATTTT. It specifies CASSPWTGPNQPQHF.

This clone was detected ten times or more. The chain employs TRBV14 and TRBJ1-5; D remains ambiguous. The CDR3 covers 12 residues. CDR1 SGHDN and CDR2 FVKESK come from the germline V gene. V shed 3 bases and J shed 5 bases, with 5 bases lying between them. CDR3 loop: CASSHLDQPQHF. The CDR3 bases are TGTGCCAGCAGCCACCTCGATCAGCCCCAGCATTTT.